Shown below are 29 T cell receptor beta chains from a single sample sequenced in a study of blood T cell repertoires in COVID-19. Profiling relied on immunoSEQ multiplex PCR, and the TCRdb table lists in-frame clones only, not all of them. The sample records over 70,000 clones, around 90% being singletons. Sequenced input: peripheral blood. These receptors were collected from a human donor with active COVID-19. The donor label of this sample is uncertain.

V and J are TRBV1 and TRBJ2-7; the table's D call, TRBD1, was not checked against the DNA. TRBV1 is marked as a pseudogene. This CDR3 spans 16 amino acids. The DNA for the CDR3 is TGCACCAGCAGCCAAGGACCGGGACAGGCGTCCTACGAGCAGTACTTC. Its translation is CTSSQGPGQASYEQYF.

The rearrangement joins TRBV4-3 to TRBJ2-7; 8 bases agree with TRBD2. The CDR3 has 14 amino acids. With V trimmed by 0 bases and J by 6 bases, 4 bases remained unmatched. The germline V gene has CDR1 LGHNA and CDR2 YSLEER. CDR3 in DNA: TGCGCCAGCAGCCAAGACCGGGGGGGCCGCGAGCAGTACTTC. Its translation is CASSQDRGGREQYF.

The V and J genes are TRBV11-1 and TRBJ2-1; tentative D call: TRBD2 (5 bases). The CDR3 is made up of 16 amino acids. Trimming removed 4 bases at V and 1 base at J, with 14 bases between. CDR1 is SGHAT, CDR2 FQDESV, per germline (reference sequence). CDR3 sequence: CASSSPLQRSYNEQFF. CDR3 DNA sequence: TGTGCCAGCAGCTCCCCCCTGCAGCGGTCCTACAATGAGCAGTTCTTC.

The V call is TRBV29-1, the J call TRBJ1-5; no firm D call. Germline V gene sequence: CDR1 SQVTM, CDR2 ANQGSEA. V was pared by 4 bases and J by 4 bases, with 14 bases between. This CDR3 is 14 amino acids long. CDR3 sequence: CSVVPGEGNQPQHF. The CDR3 DNA reads as TGCAGCGTTGTTCCCGGAGAGGGAAATCAGCCCCAGCATTTT. Together with reference TRBV29-1 and TRBJ1-5, the CDR3 gives the full variable domain: SAVISQKPSRDICQRGTSLTIQCQVDSQVTMMFWYRQQPGQSLTLIATANQGSEATYESGFVIDKFPISRPNLTFSTLTVSNMSPEDSSIYLCSVVPGEGNQPQHFGDGTRLSIL.

The V and J genes are TRBV28 and TRBJ2-5, with 8 bases fitting TRBD1. This CDR3 has 15 amino acids. CDR1 and CDR2 (germline): MDHEN, SYDVKM. J was trimmed by 6 bases and V by 5 bases; bases with no gene match: 11. The CDR3 reads CASSTGTGFMKTQYF. For the CDR3, the DNA is TGTGCCAGCAGTACCGGGACAGGATTTATGAAGACCCAGTACTTC.

The chain has TRBV5-6 and TRBJ1-5; D gene ambiguous. V was cut by 3 bases and J by 1 base, with 8 bases left in between. The CDR3 consists of 14 residues. CDR1 is SGHDT, CDR2 YYEEEE, per germline. CDR3 in amino acids: CASSWQMSNQPQHF. In nucleotides, the CDR3 is TGTGCCAGCAGCTGGCAGATGAGCAATCAGCCCCAGCATTTT. The full variable domain, with the rest looked up from reference TRBV5-6 and TRBJ1-5, is DAGVTQSPTHLIKTRGQQVTLRCSPKSGHDTVSWYQQALGQGPQFIFQYYEEEERQRGNFPDRFSGHQFPNYSSELNVNALLLGDSALYLCASSWQMSNQPQHFGDGTRLSIL.

The rearrangement joins TRBV5-1 to TRBJ2-4; D is perhaps TRBD1 (5 bases). CDR1 is SGHRS, CDR2 YFSETQ, per germline. The CDR3 length is 13 residues. Trimming stripped 2 bases from V and 8 bases from J, with 11 bases between. The CDR3 spells CASSFLKGDIQYF. The DNA of the CDR3 is TGCGCCAGCAGCTTCCTCAAAGGGGACATTCAGTACTTC.

The chain has TRBV3-1 (or the pseudogene TRBV3-2) and TRBJ2-1; D is perhaps TRBD2 (5 bases). With 1 base removed from V and 0 bases from J, the gap between germline ends came to 10 bases. Germline CDR1 LGHDT, CDR2 YNNKEL (reference sequence). This CDR3 comprises 16 residues. The CDR3 loop is CASSQGPGNSYNEQFF. CDR3 coding DNA: TGTGCCAGCAGCCAAGGTCCGGGAAACTCCTACAATGAGCAGTTCTTC.

The chain employs TRBV5-5 and TRBJ1-1; D is possibly TRBD1 (5 bases). V was shortened by 0 bases and J by 4 bases, with 7 bases between the two germline ends. The V gene's germline CDR1 is SGHKS and CDR2 YYEKEE (reference sequence). CDR3 size: 13 residues. CDR3 sequence: CASSLEGITEAFF. DNA for the CDR3: TGTGCCAGCAGCTTGGAGGGGATCACTGAAGCTTTCTTT.

V usage is TRBV5-4 and J usage is TRBJ1-1; 8 nucleotides line up with TRBD1. This CDR3 comprises 15 residues. V was clipped by 0 bases and J by 1 base; unmatched bases: 2. Germline V gives CDR1 SGHNT, CDR2 YYREEE (reference sequence). The CDR3 here is CASSLADRGNTEAFF. DNA for the CDR3: TGTGCCAGCAGCTTGGCCGACAGGGGGAACACTGAAGCTTTCTTT. Combining the CDR3 with reference TRBV5-4 and TRBJ1-1 gives the whole variable domain ETGVTQSPTHLIKTRGQQVTLRCSSQSGHNTVSWYQQALGQGPQFIFQYYREEENGRGNFPPRFSGLQFPNYSSELNVNALELDDSALYLCASSLADRGNTEAFFGQGTRLTVV.

V and J are TRBV19 and TRBJ2-2; weak D call: TRBD1 (6 bases). Germline V gene sequence: CDR1 LNHDA, CDR2 SQIVND (reference sequence). The germline V and J ends were trimmed by 7 bases and 6 bases, with 15 bases remaining between them. CDR3 length: 14 amino acids. The CDR3 is CASIGLRTAGELFF. For the CDR3, the DNA is TGTGCCAGTATTGGCCTGAGGACAGCCGGGGAGCTGTTTTTT.

The chain joins TRBV6-6 to TRBJ1-4, with a weak D call TRBD1 (5 bases). V lost 1 base to trimming and J lost 8 bases, with 17 bases between them. There are 16 residues in the CDR3. The V gene's germline CDR1 is MNHNY and CDR2 SVGAGI (reference sequence). The CDR3 bases are TGTGCCAGCAGTTACTGGGGGGACGAGGCTAGGGAAAAACTGTTTTTT. It encodes CASSYWGDEAREKLFF.

The rearrangement uses TRBV11-1 and TRBJ1-2; TRBD1 aligns across 9 bases. V lost 5 bases and J lost 5; bases outside the gene matches: 6. CDR3 length: 14 amino acids. From germline, CDR1 is SGHAT and CDR2 FQDESV (reference sequence). In nucleotides, the CDR3 is TGTGCCAGCAGCCTCGGACAGGGGAGATATGGCTACACCTTC. It yields the protein CASSLGQGRYGYTF.

The rearrangement joins TRBV6-4 to TRBJ2-3; tentative D call: TRBD1 (6 bases). Trimming left V 6 bases short and J 0 bases short, with 10 bases between. The CDR3 consists of 14 residues. Germline loops: CDR1 MRHNA, CDR2 SNTAGT. The CDR3 sequence: CASSPRGSTDTQYF. CDR3 sequence (DNA): TGTGCCAGCAGCCCCAGGGGCAGCACAGATACGCAGTATTTT.

J is TRBJ2-7 and V is TRBV28, with no clear D. Germline values: CDR1 MDHEN, CDR2 SYDVKM. The CDR3 consists of 13 residues. V lost 5 bases and J 6 bases, leaving 14 bases between the germline ends. The CDR3 loop is CASSPRLPLEQYF. The DNA of the CDR3 is TGTGCCAGCAGTCCCCGACTTCCCCTCGAGCAGTACTTC.

The gene calls are TRBV24-1 and TRBJ2-5, with D perhaps TRBD1 (6 bases). This CDR3 contains 16 residues. Germline-derived CDR1 and CDR2 are KGHDR and SFDVKD. Trimming removed 5 bases from V and 2 bases from J, with 17 bases in between. The CDR3 protein is CATSVGAGAIQETQYF. The DNA for the CDR3 is TGTGCCACCAGTGTAGGGGCAGGGGCGATACAAGAGACCCAGTACTTC.

This chain connects TRBV27 to TRBJ1-2; D remains ambiguous. The ends were cut back, 3 bases at V and 2 bases at J, with 7 bases in the middle. Looked up from germline, CDR1 is MNHEY and CDR2 is SMNVEV (reference sequence). The CDR3 covers 13 residues. As DNA, the CDR3 is TGTGCCAGCAGTTTTACCGCGAACTATGGCTACACCTTC. It specifies CASSFTANYGYTF.

The CDR3 region is CASSLSRGAYNEQFF. The DNA of the CDR3 is TGTGCCAGCAGCCTTTCGCGGGGGGCTTACAATGAGCAGTTCTTC. This sequence joins TRBV27 and TRBJ2-1; TRBD2 aligns across 8 bases. The V and J ends lost 6 bases and 4 bases, in that order; junction bases with no gene match: 8. Germline V gene lookup returns CDR1 MNHEY and CDR2 SMNVEV (reference sequence). The CDR3 sequence is 15 residues long.

The sample holds a few counts of this clone. The chain joins TRBV2 to TRBJ2-7, with 8 nucleotides matching TRBD2. Germline-derived CDR1 and CDR2 are SNHLY and FYNNEI. V trimming: 8 bases; J trimming: 2 bases; junction bases outside the gene matches: 5. The CDR3 length is 13 residues. The CDR3 loop reads CASDSGGTYEQYF. As DNA, the CDR3 is TGTGCCAGCGACAGCGGGGGAACCTACGAGCAGTACTTC.

The chain carries TRBV6-2 or TRBV6-3 and TRBJ2-1, with D possibly TRBD1 on 5 matching bases. The germline V and J ends were trimmed by 0 bases and 6 bases, with 15 bases remaining between them. This CDR3 region has 16 residues. Looked up from germline, CDR1 is MNHEY and CDR2 is SVGEGT. Here the CDR3 reads CASSYSSRVGINEQFF. The DNA of the CDR3 is TGTGCCAGCAGTTACTCGAGCAGGGTGGGGATCAATGAGCAGTTCTTC.

The table lists this clone with a count of one. The rearrangement links TRBV5-4 to TRBJ2-7, with D uncertain. This CDR3 has 14 amino acids. CDR1 is SGHNT and CDR2 is YYREEE in the germline V gene (reference sequence). V was shortened by 1 base and J by 5 bases, with 13 bases between the two germline ends. CDR3 loop: CASSLLPRNDEQYF. The CDR3 DNA reads as TGTGCCAGCAGCTTGTTGCCCAGAAACGACGAGCAGTACTTC.

The chain uses TRBV6-2 or TRBV6-3 and TRBJ2-4, with TRBD1 matching over 8 bases. The CDR3 totals 14 residues. The germline gives CDR1 MNHEY, CDR2 SVGEGT. V gave up 6 bases and J gave up 6 bases; unmatched junction bases: 7. CDR3 bases: TGTGCCAGCAGCCGGGGACAGGAGGGAAACATTCAGTACTTC. Protein sequence: CASSRGQEGNIQYF.

The V gene is TRBV7-3, the J gene TRBJ2-6; 7 bases align to TRBD1. With 5 bases clipped from V and 0 bases from J, the junction kept 1 base outside the gene matches. From germline, CDR1 is SGHTA and CDR2 FQGTGA. This CDR3 is 15 amino acids long. In DNA, the CDR3 is TGTGCCAGCAGCGGGGACAGCTCTGGGGCCAACGTCCTGACTTTC. As protein: CASSGDSSGANVLTF.

The chain has TRBV5-1 and TRBJ2-5; D not certain. The CDR3 is 14 residues long. V lost 2 bases, J lost 2 bases, and 10 bases lay in between. The germline V gene has CDR1 SGHRS and CDR2 YFSETQ. The CDR3, as DNA: TGCGCCAGCAGCTTATCCAGGCTTCAAGAGACCCAGTACTTC. This gives the protein CASSLSRLQETQYF.

This chain joins TRBV5-5 and TRBJ2-1; 7 bases fit TRBD1. The length of the CDR3 is 13 residues. From germline, CDR1 is SGHKS and CDR2 YYEKEE (reference sequence). V trimming: 6 bases; J trimming: 4 bases; junction bases outside the gene matches: 4. CDR3 protein: CASTMDRYNEQFF. DNA for the CDR3: TGTGCCAGCACCATGGACAGGTACAATGAGCAGTTCTTC.

V and J are TRBV6-5 and TRBJ1-2, with a weak D call TRBD1 (5 bases). The V end was cut by 4 bases, the J end by 6 bases, with 18 bases between. The CDR3 covers 15 residues. Germline values: CDR1 MNHEY, CDR2 SVGAGI. The CDR3 sequence: CASSSTNRPWNGYTF. The CDR3 DNA is TGTGCCAGCAGTTCGACGAACAGGCCCTGGAATGGCTACACCTTC.

This clone was found once. J is TRBJ1-3 and V is TRBV9, with D possibly being TRBD1 (5 bases). Deletions cut 0 bases from V and 2 bases from J, with 6 bases between. The CDR3 extends over 14 amino acids. Germline-derived CDR1 and CDR2 are SGDLS and YYNGEE. In nucleotides, the CDR3 is TGTGCCAGCAGCGTAGAACAGGCTGGAAACACCATATATTTT. Translating it yields CASSVEQAGNTIYF. Full variable domain (rest looked up from reference TRBV9 and TRBJ1-3): DSGVTQTPKHLITATGQRVTLRCSPRSGDLSVYWYQQSLDQGLQFLIQYYNGEERAKGNILERFSAQQFPDLHSELNLSSLELGDSALYFCASSVEQAGNTIYFGEGSWLTVV.

The chain carries TRBV7-9 and TRBJ1-3; no firm D call. Trimming took 1 base from V and 10 from J, leaving 11 bases between them. The CDR3 is made up of 13 amino acids. The germline V gene has CDR1 SEHNR and CDR2 FQNEAQ (reference sequence). CDR3 nucleotide sequence: TGTGCCAGCAGCTTAGACCCTCGGGGAACCATATATTTT. It specifies CASSLDPRGTIYF.

The rearrangement links TRBV19 to TRBJ2-7; TRBD1 might be the D (6 bases). Between the trimmed V and J ends, which lost 7 bases and 2 bases, there was a span of 15 bases. This CDR3 is 14 amino acids long. The germline V gene has CDR1 LNHDA and CDR2 SQIVND (reference sequence). The CDR3 sequence: CASTSRGPTYEQYF. CDR3 coding DNA: TGTGCCAGTACCTCCAGGGGTCCTACCTACGAGCAGTACTTC. Drawing the rest from reference TRBV19 and TRBJ2-7, the complete variable domain is DGGITQSPKYLFRKEGQNVTLSCEQNLNHDAMYWYRQDPGQGLRLIYYSQIVNDFQKGDIAEGYSVSREKKESFPLTVTSAQKNPTAFYLCASTSRGPTYEQYFGPGTRLTVT.